These T cell receptor beta chains were read from a single sample in a study of T cells after yellow fever vaccination. TCRdb reprocessed the 5' RACE reads via MiXCR and lists one record per CDR3 protein. The sample records 250,000 to 300,000 distinct CDR3 sequences, under 15% being singletons. The sample in question was CD4+ T cells sorted from PBMCs, obtained 45 days after the yellow fever booster vaccination. The receptors were sampled from a man aged 30 to 45 who received the YFV17D yellow fever vaccine. CDR3s include the opening cysteine and the closing phenylalanine or tryptophan. D genes are given only for firm matches. Size is stated for part of the rows, as once, few or many counts, or as a class when the clone is expanded.

D	size	V	J	CDR3	DNA
-	-	TRBV4-3	TRBJ2-3	CASSQGEGGTQYF	TGCGCCAGCAGCCAGGGGGAGGGGGGTACGCAGTATTTT
-	-	TRBV3-1	TRBJ2-7	CASRLDIYSSEQYF	TGTGCCAGCAGACTTGACATCTATTCCTCCGAGCAGTACTTC
-	few	TRBV7-3	TRBJ2-3	CASSRSVTDTQYF	TGTGCCAGCAGCCGATCGGTGACAGATACGCAGTATTTT
TRBD1	-	TRBV29-1	TRBJ2-1	CSVHRVAGGSEQFF	TGCAGCGTCCACCGGGTGGCAGGGGGCAGCGAGCAGTTCTTC
TRBD2	-	TRBV5-1	TRBJ2-5	CASTPQLAGGEETQYF	TGCGCCAGCACGCCCCAACTAGCGGGAGGGGAAGAGACCCAGTACTTC
-	-	TRBV5-1	TRBJ2-1	CASSWGIYNEQFF	TGCGCCAGCAGCTGGGGGATATACAATGAGCAGTTCTTC
-	few	TRBV12-3/TRBV12-4	TRBJ2-3	CASSFRGKADTQYF	TGTGCCAGCAGTTTTCGCGGGAAAGCAGATACGCAGTATTTT
-	few	TRBV23-1	TRBJ2-3	CASSWTNTTDTQYF	TGCGCCAGCAGTTGGACAAATACCACAGATACGCAGTATTTT
-	-	TRBV6-5	TRBJ1-4	CASSYSEGQVGKLFF	TGTGCCAGCAGTTACTCAGAGGGGCAGGTTGGAAAACTGTTTTTT
-	few	TRBV7-9	TRBJ1-5	CASSFGHGGNQPQHF	TGTGCCAGCAGCTTCGGGCACGGGGGCAATCAGCCCCAGCATTTT
-	few	TRBV20-1	TRBJ2-1	CSARVRSSSYNEQFF	TGCAGTGCTAGAGTCCGGAGTAGCTCCTACAATGAGCAGTTCTTC
-	few	TRBV4-3	TRBJ2-2	CASSQARLNTGELFF	TGCGCCAGCAGCCAAGCACGGTTGAACACCGGGGAGCTGTTTTTT
TRBD2	few	TRBV20-1	TRBJ2-1	CSLAGSSYNEQFF	TGCAGTCTAGCGGGGAGCTCCTACAATGAGCAGTTCTTC
TRBD2	-	TRBV27	TRBJ2-7	CASSTGTSGPYEQYF	TGTGCCAGCAGCACCGGGACTAGCGGGCCCTACGAGCAGTACTTC
-	-	TRBV6-2/TRBV6-3	TRBJ2-1	CASSYRGVGGHNEQFF	TGTGCCAGCAGTTACCGGGGTGTGGGGGGACACAATGAGCAGTTCTTC
-	-	TRBV29-1	TRBJ2-1	CSVEGAYNEQFF	TGCAGCGTTGAAGGAGCCTACAATGAGCAGTTCTTC
-	few	TRBV5-1	TRBJ2-3	CASSGLPSTDTQYF	TGCGCCAGCAGCGGCCTGCCCAGCACAGATACGCAGTATTTT
TRBD2	-	TRBV24-1	TRBJ2-1	CATSDLPSTSGSSSEQFF	TGTGCCACCAGTGATTTGCCCTCGACTAGCGGGAGTTCGTCCGAGCAGTTCTTC
TRBD1	-	TRBV24-1	TRBJ1-1	CATSDPGQGAFF	TGTGCCACCAGTGATCCGGGACAGGGAGCTTTCTTT
TRBD1	-	TRBV7-2	TRBJ1-3	CASSLRGGAGNTIYF	TGTGCCAGCAGCTTACGAGGGGGCGCTGGAAACACCATATATTTT
-	-	TRBV12-3/TRBV12-4	TRBJ2-5	CASSYTRKETQYF	TGTGCCAGCAGCTATACTAGAAAAGAGACCCAGTACTTC
TRBD1	few	TRBV20-1	TRBJ1-4	CSARMTGVNEKLFF	TGCAGTGCTAGGATGACAGGGGTAAACGAAAAACTGTTTTTT